The TCR beta chain described here comes from a study of molecular identifiers for immune sequencing clone quantification. TCRdb reanalysed the PCR reads using MiXCR and keeps one entry per CDR3 protein. The sample holds 490,000 or so distinct CDR3 sequences, roughly 25% seen once. The sorting of naive CD8 T cells used the CD8+CD4-CCR7+CD45RA+ phenotype. CDR3 size: 13 residues. The J segment lost 5 bases and the V segment lost 4 bases, leaving 3 bases of the junction unmatched. Germline CDR1 SEHNR, CDR2 FQNEAQ (reference sequence). Specimen: naive CD8+ T cells from blood, with Jurkat cell RNA spiked in. Stated subset: FACS-sorted CD8+CD4-CCR7+CD45RA+ naive T cells. The receptor comes from a human donor in good health. Some libraries in this study had Jurkat cell RNA spiked in. The chain couples TRBV7-9 to TRBJ1-1; 8 bases fit TRBD1. The CDR3 loop reads CASSSDRETEAFF. CDR3 bases: TGTGCCAGCAGCTCGGACAGGGAGACTGAAGCTTTCTTT.